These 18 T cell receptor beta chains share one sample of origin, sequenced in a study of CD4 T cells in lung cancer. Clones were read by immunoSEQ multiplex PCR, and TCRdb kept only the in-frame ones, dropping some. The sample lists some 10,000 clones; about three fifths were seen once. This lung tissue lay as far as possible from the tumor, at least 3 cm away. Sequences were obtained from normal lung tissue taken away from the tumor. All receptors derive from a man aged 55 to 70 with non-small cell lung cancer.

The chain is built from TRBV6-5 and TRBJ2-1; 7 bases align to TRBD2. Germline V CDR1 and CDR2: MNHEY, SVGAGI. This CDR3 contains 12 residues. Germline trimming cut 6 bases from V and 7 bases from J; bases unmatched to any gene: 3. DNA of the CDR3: TGTGCCAGCAGGCAAGCGGGAAATGAGCAGTTCTTC. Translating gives CASRQAGNEQFF.

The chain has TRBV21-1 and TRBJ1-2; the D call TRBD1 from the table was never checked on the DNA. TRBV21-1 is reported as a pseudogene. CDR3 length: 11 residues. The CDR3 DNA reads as TGTGCCAGCAGGTCAGACAGGGGGTCAACCTTC. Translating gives CASRSDRGSTF.

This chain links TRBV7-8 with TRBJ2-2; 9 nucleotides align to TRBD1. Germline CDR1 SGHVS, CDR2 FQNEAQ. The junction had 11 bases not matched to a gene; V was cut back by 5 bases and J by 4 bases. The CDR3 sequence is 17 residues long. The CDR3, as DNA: TGTGCCAGCAGCATTAGGGACAGGGTTTTTATCACCGGGGAGCTGTTTTTT. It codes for CASSIRDRVFITGELFF.

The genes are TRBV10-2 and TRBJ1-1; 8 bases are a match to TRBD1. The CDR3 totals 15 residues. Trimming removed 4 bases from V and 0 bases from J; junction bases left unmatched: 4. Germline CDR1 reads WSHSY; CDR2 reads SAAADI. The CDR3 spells CASSGVDRVNTEAFF. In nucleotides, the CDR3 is TGCGCCAGCAGTGGGGTGGACAGGGTGAACACTGAAGCTTTCTTT.

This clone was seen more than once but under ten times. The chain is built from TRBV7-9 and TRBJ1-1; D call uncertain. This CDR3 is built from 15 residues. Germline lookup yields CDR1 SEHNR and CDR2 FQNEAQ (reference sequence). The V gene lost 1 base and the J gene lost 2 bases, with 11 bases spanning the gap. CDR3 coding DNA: TGTGCCAGCAGCTTAGGGGCCATATTTAACACTGAAGCTTTCTTT. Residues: CASSLGAIFNTEAFF.

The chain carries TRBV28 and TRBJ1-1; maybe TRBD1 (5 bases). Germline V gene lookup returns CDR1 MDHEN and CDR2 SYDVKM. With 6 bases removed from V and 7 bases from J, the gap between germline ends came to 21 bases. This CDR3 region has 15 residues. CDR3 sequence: CASSAAGPVGSEAFF. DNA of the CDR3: TGTGCCAGCAGCGCAGCAGGGCCAGTCGGCAGTGAAGCTTTCTTT.

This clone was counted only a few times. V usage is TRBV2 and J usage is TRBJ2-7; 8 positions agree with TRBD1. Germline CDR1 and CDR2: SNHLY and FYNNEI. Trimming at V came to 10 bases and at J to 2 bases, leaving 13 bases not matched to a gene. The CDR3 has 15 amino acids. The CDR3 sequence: CATSLGAGGPYEQYV. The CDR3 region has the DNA TGTGCCACCAGCCTGGGGGCAGGGGGCCCCTACGAGCAGTACGTC.

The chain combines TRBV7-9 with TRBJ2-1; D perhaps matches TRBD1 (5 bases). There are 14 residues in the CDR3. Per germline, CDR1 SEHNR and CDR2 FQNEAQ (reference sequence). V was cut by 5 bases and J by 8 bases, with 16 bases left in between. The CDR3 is CASSPSRTSHEQFF. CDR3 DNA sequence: TGTGCCAGCAGCCCGTCAAGGACATCTCATGAGCAGTTCTTC. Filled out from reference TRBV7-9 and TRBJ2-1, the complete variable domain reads DTGVSQNPRHKITKRGQNVTFRCDPISEHNRLYWYRQTLGQGPEFLTYFQNEAQLEKSRLLSDRFSAERPKGSFSTLEIQRTEQGDSAMYLCASSPSRTSHEQFFGPGTRLTVL.

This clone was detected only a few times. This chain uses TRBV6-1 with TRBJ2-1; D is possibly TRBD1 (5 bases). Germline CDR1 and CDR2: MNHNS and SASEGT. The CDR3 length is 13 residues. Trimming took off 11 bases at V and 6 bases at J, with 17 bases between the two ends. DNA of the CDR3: TGTGCCTCACCTAGGGGCGGTCGCAATGAGCAGTTCTTC. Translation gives CASPRGGRNEQFF.

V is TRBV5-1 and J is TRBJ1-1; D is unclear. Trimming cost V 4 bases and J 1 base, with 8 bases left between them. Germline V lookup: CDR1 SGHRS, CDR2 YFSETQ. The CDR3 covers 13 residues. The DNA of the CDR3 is TGCGCCAGCAGCGGGCTAGCGAACACTGAAGCTTTCTTT. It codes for CASSGLANTEAFF. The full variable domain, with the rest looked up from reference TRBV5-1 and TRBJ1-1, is KAGVTQTPRYLIKTRGQQVTLSCSPISGHRSVSWYQQTPGQGLQFLFEYFSETQRNKGNFPGRFSGRQFSNSRSEMNVSTLELGDSALYLCASSGLANTEAFFGQGTRLTVV.

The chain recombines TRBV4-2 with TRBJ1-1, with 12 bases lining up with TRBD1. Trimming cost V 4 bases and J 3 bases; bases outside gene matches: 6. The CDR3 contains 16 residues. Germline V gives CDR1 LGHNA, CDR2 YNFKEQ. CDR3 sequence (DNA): TGTGCCAGCAGCCGAGGGACAGGGGGCGCGGACACTGAAGCTTTCTTT. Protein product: CASSRGTGGADTEAFF.

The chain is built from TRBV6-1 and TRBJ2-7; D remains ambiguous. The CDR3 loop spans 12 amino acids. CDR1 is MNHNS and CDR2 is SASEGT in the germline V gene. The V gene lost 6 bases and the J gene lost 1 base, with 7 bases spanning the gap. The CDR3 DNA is TGTGCCAGCAGCATTAGTTCCTACGAGCAGTACTTC. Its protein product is CASSISSYEQYF.

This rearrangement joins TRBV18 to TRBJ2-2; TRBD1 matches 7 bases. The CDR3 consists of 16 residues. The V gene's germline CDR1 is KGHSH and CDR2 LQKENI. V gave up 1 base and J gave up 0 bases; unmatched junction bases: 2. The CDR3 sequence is CASSPLGQPNTGELFF. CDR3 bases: TGTGCCAGCTCACCACTGGGACAGCCGAACACCGGGGAGCTGTTTTTT.

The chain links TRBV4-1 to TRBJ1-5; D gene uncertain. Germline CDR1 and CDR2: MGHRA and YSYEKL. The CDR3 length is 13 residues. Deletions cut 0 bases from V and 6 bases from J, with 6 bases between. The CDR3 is CASSQEGRQPQHF. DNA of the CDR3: TGCGCCAGCAGCCAAGAGGGCCGTCAGCCCCAGCATTTT.

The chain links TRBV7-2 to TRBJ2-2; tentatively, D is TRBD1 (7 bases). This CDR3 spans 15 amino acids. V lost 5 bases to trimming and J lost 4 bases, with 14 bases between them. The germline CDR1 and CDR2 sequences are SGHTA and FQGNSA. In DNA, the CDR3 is TGTGCCAGCAGCCCAGGGGGGAGGAGCACCGGGGAGCTGTTTTTT. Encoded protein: CASSPGGRSTGELFF.

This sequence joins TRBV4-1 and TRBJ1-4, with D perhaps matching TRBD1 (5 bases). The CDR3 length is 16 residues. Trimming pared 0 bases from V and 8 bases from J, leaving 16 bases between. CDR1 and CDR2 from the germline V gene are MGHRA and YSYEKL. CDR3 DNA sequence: TGCGCCAGCAGCCAAGATAACGGGGGACGATTCGAAAAACTGTTTTTT. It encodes CASSQDNGGRFEKLFF.

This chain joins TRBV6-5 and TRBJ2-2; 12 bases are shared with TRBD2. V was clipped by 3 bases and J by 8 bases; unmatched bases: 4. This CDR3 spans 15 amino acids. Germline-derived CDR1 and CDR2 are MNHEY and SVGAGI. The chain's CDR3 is CASSYGLAGRGELFF. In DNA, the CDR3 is TGTGCCAGCAGTTATGGACTAGCGGGGAGAGGGGAGCTGTTTTTT.

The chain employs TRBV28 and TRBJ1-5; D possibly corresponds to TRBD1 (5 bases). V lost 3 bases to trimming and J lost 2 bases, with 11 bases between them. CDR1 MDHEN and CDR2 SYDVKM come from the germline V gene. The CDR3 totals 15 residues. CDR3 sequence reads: CASSFRARGNQPQHF. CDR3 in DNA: TGTGCCAGCAGTTTCAGGGCTCGGGGCAATCAGCCCCAGCATTTT. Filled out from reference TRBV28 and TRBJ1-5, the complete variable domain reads DVKVTQSSRYLVKRTGEKVFLECVQDMDHENMFWYRQDPGLGLRLIYFSYDVKMKEKGDIPEGYSVSREKKERFSLILESASTNQTSMYLCASSFRARGNQPQHFGDGTRLSIL.